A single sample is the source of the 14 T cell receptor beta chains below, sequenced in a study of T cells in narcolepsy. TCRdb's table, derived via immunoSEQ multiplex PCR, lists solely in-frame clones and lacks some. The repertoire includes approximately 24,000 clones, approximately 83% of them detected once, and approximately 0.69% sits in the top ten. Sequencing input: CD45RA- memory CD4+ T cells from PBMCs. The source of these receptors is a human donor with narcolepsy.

This CDR3 reads CASSVYASEQYF. The CDR3 DNA reads as TGTGCCAGCAGTGTATATGCATCCGAGCAGTACTTC. The V call is TRBV2, the J call TRBJ2-7; D not certain. This CDR3 is built from 12 residues. Trimming pared 4 bases from V and 6 bases from J, leaving 10 bases between. The germline V gene has CDR1 SNHLY and CDR2 FYNNEI. Together with reference TRBV2 and TRBJ2-7, the CDR3 gives the full variable domain: EPEVTQTPSHQVTQMGQEVILRCVPISNHLYFYWYRQILGQKVEFLVSFYNNEISEKSEIFDDQFSVERPDGSNFTLKIRSTKLEDSAMYFCASSVYASEQYFGPGTRLTVT.

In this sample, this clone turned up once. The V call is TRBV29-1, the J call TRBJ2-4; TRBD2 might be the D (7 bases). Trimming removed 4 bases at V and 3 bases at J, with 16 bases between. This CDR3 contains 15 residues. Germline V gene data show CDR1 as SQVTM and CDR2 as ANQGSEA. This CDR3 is CSVVGGAKSKNIQYF. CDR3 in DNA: TGCAGCGTTGTAGGGGGGGCGAAGAGCAAAAACATTCAGTACTTC.

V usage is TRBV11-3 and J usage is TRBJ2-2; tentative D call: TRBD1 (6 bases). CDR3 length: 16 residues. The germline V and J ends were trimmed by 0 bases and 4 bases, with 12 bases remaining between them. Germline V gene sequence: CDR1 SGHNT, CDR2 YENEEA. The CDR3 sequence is CASSLERGRGTGELFF. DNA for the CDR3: TGTGCCAGCAGCTTAGAACGGGGCAGGGGCACCGGGGAGCTGTTTTTT.

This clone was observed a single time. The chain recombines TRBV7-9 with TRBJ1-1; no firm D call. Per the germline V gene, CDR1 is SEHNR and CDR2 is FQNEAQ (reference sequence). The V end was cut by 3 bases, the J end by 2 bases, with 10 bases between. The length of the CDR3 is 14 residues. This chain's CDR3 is CASSFKQINTEAFF. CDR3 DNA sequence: TGTGCCAGCAGCTTTAAACAGATTAACACTGAAGCTTTCTTT.

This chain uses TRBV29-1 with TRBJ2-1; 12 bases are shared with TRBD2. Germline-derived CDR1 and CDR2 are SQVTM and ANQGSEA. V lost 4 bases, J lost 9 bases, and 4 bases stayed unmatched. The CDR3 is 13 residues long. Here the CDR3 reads CSVGTSGVREQFF. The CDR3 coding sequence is TGCAGCGTTGGGACTAGCGGGGTCCGTGAGCAGTTCTTC.

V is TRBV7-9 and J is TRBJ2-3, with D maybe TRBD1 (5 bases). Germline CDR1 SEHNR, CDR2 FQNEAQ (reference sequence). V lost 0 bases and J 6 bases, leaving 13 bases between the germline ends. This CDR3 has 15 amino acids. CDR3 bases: TGTGCCAGCAGCTTAGCAGGGGCCCAGGGTGATACGCAGTATTTT. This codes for CASSLAGAQGDTQYF.

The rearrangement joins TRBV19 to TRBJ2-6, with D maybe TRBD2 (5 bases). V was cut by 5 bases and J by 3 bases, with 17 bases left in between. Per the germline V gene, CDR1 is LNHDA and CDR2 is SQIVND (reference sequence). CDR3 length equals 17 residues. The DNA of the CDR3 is TGTGCCAGTAGTCCTCCGGGGTCTCATTATGGGGCCAACGTCCTGACTTTC. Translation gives CASSPPGSHYGANVLTF.

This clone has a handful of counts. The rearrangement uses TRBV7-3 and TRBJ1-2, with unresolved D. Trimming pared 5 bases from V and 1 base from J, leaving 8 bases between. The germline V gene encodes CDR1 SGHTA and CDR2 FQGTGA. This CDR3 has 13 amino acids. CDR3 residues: CASSPTRNYGYTF. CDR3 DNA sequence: TGTGCCAGCAGCCCTACGCGTAACTATGGCTACACCTTC.

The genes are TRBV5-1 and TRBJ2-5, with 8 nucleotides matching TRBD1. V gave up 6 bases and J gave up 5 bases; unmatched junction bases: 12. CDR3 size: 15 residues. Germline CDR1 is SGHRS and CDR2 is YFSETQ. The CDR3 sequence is CASTNGQGTLETQYF. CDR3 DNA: TGCGCCAGCACTAACGGACAGGGAACCTTGGAGACCCAGTACTTC.

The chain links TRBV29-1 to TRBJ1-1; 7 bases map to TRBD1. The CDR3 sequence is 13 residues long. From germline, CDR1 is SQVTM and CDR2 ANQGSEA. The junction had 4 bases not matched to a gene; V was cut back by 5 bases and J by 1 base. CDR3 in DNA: TGCAGCGTTACGGGACAGAGGAACACTGAAGCTTTCTTT. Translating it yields CSVTGQRNTEAFF.

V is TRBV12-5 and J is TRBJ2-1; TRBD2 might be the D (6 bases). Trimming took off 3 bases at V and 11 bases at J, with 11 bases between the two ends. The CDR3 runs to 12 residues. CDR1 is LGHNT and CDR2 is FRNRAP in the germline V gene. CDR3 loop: CASGFPRGKQFF. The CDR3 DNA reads TGTGCTAGTGGTTTCCCCCGGGGGAAGCAGTTCTTC.

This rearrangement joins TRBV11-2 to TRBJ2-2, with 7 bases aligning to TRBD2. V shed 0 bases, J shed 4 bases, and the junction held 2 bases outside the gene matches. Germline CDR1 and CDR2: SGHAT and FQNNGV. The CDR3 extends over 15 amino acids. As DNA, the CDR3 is TGTGCCAGCAGCTTAGAGGGAGGGGTCACCGGGGAGCTGTTTTTT. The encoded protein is CASSLEGGVTGELFF.

The CDR3: CASSDGLAGVEQYF. CDR3 DNA: TGCGCCAGCAGCGACGGACTAGCGGGAGTCGAGCAGTACTTC. This sequence joins TRBV5-1 and TRBJ2-7; TRBD2 matches at 13 bases. CDR3 size: 14 residues. The junction had 4 bases not matched to a gene; V was cut back by 4 bases and J by 6 bases. Germline CDR1 SGHRS, CDR2 YFSETQ.

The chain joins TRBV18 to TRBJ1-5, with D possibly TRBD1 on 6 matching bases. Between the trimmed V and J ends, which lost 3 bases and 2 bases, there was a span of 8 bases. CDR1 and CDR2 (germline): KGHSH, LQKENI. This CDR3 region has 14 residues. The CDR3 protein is CASSPDSGNQPQHF. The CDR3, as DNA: TGTGCCAGCTCACCGGACAGTGGCAATCAGCCCCAGCATTTT.